Included here is one TCR beta chain sequence, with context. The length of the CDR3 is 15 residues. The V end was cut by 8 bases, the J end by 0 bases, with 16 bases between. The germline gives CDR1 SNHLY, CDR2 FYNNEI. These data come from a study of blood T cell repertoires in COVID-19. Whole-study context: Material from acute and convalescent COVID-19 was sourced from the United States, Italy and Spain. Sample material is recorded as cDNA or gDNA derived from T cells, B-cell-depleted T cells, or PBMCs.

Study processing details: Estimates of nucleated cell counts were drawn from the amplification of reference gene primers. TCRdb's table, derived via immunoSEQ multiplex PCR, lists solely in-frame clones and lacks some. V and J calls and clone size are as listed in that table; D and trimming were resolved from the DNA. This table has under 350,000 clones, roughly 86% appearing once. Sequenced input: peripheral blood. The genes are TRBV2 and TRBJ2-5, with D possibly being TRBD2 (5 bases). This TCR was recovered from a young man with active or convalescent COVID-19. The CDR3 region is CASSPAVADQETQYF. CDR3 in DNA: TGTGCCAGCTCCCCAGCGGTAGCAGACCAAGAGACCCAGTACTTC. The complete variable domain, with remaining parts taken from reference TRBV2 and TRBJ2-5, reads EPEVTQTPSHQVTQMGQEVILRCVPISNHLYFYWYRQILGQKVEFLVSFYNNEISEKSEIFDDQFSVERPDGSNFTLKIRSTKLEDSAMYFCASSPAVADQETQYFGPGTRLLVL.